The present entry profiles one TCR beta chain with its context. Antigen: not known. The data originate from a study of cytomegalovirus exposure and HLA in healthy donors. Whole-study results and caveats: Reports showed the classifier diagnosing cytomegalovirus status with high specificity and sensitivity. Most of the TCR beta V segments (in an earlier analysis) were productive either about 87% or about 30% of the time. The only immune exposure information that was available was CMV serostatus.

Amplification used 60 Vbeta primers and 13 Jbeta primers. Libraries were prepared by immunoSEQ multiplex PCR; TCRdb keeps only in-frame clonotypes and omits some of them. The data contain approximately 220,000 clones, approximately 68% of them seen just once; the ten biggest clones take up 1.8%. The specimen was PBMCs. The TCR originated in a woman aged 30 to 39 in good health and CMV-seronegative.

The CDR3 coding sequence is TGTGCCAGCAGCCAAGTTAGTCACGAGCAGTACTTC. It codes for CASSQVSHEQYF. The V gene is TRBV11-3, the J gene TRBJ2-7; D call uncertain. V gave up 5 bases and J gave up 5 bases, with 10 bases separating them. Germline V lookup: CDR1 SGHNT, CDR2 YENEEA. This CDR3 has 12 residues. Filled out from reference TRBV11-3 and TRBJ2-7, the complete variable domain reads EAGVVQSPRYKIIEKKQPVAFWCNPISGHNTLYWYLQNLGQGPELLIRYENEEAVDDSQLPKDRFSAERLKGVDSTLKIQPAELGDSAVYLCASSQVSHEQYFGPGTRLTVT.